These T cell receptor beta chains were read from a single sample in a study of neurological immune-mediated disorders. TCRdb re-derived calls from the 5' RACE reads in MiXCR, one entry per CDR3 protein. The repertoire has 50,000 to 55,000 distinct CDR3 sequences, under 13% of them found once; the top ten carry about 5.7%. The sequenced material came from PBMCs. Receptors originate from a man between 65 and 85 years old with HTLV-1-associated myelopathy (HAM/TSP). Each CDR3 is given with its conserved first and last residue. A D gene is named only where the DNA matches it firmly. Size is omitted from some rows. Given values are once, few, many or a class for expanded clones.

J: TRBJ2-7
D: NA
size: many
V: TRBV7-9
CDR3: CASSLATPSYEQYF
DNA: TGTGCCAGCAGCTTAGCCACTCCCTCCTACGAGCAGTACTTC

J: TRBJ2-3
D: NA
size: many
V: TRBV12-3/TRBV12-4
CDR3: CASSLALYDSSTDTQYF
DNA: TGTGCCAGCAGTTTGGCTTTATATGATTCTAGCACAGATACGCAGTATTTT

J: TRBJ2-3
D: NA
size: many
V: TRBV12-3/TRBV12-4
CDR3: CASSLFLGTGTDTQYF
DNA: TGTGCCAGCAGTTTGTTTCTCGGGACGGGAACAGATACGCAGTATTTT

J: TRBJ2-7
D: TRBD2
size: many
V: TRBV6-6
CDR3: CASSPGRGANEQYF
DNA: TGTGCCAGCAGCCCCGGGAGGGGGGCCAACGAGCAGTACTTC

J: TRBJ2-2
D: NA
size: many
V: TRBV20-1
CDR3: CSAKDSSNTGELFF
DNA: TGCAGTGCTAAGGACAGCTCCAACACCGGGGAGCTGTTTTTT

J: TRBJ2-5
D: NA
size: many
V: TRBV29-1
CDR3: CSVGQLGETQYF
DNA: TGCAGCGTCGGACAACTTGGGGAGACCCAGTACTTC

J: TRBJ1-1
D: NA
size: many
V: TRBV5-1
CDR3: CASSLASRVEAFF
DNA: TGCGCCAGCAGCTTGGCCAGTCGGGTTGAAGCTTTCTTT

J: TRBJ2-2
D: NA
size: many
V: TRBV12-3/TRBV12-4
CDR3: CASSLWDTGELFF
DNA: TGTGCCAGCAGTTTATGGGACACCGGGGAGCTGTTTTTT

J: TRBJ2-1
D: TRBD2
size: many
V: TRBV20-1
CDR3: CSAPTSGPYNEQFF
DNA: TGCAGTGCACCCACTAGCGGGCCGTACAATGAGCAGTTCTTC

J: TRBJ2-1
D: TRBD1
size: many
V: TRBV7-3
CDR3: CASSYGTGRSPEQFF
DNA: TGTGCCAGCAGCTACGGGACAGGGAGGTCTCCGGAGCAGTTCTTC

J: TRBJ2-1
D: TRBD2
size: many
V: TRBV12-3/TRBV12-4
CDR3: CASSFPSGGEQFF
DNA: TGTGCCAGCAGTTTCCCTAGCGGGGGAGAGCAGTTCTTC

J: TRBJ2-5
D: NA
size: many
V: TRBV29-1
CDR3: CSVGPSQETQYF
DNA: TGCAGCGTTGGTCCCAGCCAAGAGACCCAGTACTTC

J: TRBJ2-6
D: NA
size: many
V: TRBV5-1
CDR3: CASSLAASGANVLTF
DNA: TGCGCCAGCAGCTTGGCCGCGTCTGGGGCCAACGTCCTGACTTTC

J: TRBJ2-3
D: NA
size: once
V: TRBV5-5
CDR3: CASSWGTDTQYF
DNA: TGTGCCAGCAGCTGGGGCACAGATACGCAGTATTTT

J: TRBJ2-5
D: TRBD1
size: few
V: TRBV7-6
CDR3: CASRSGTGAETQYF
DNA: TGTGCCAGCAGGTCCGGGACAGGGGCAGAGACCCAGTACTTC

J: TRBJ2-7
D: NA
size: many
V: TRBV20-1
CDR3: CSARTGTLLDGQYF
DNA: TGCAGTGCCAGAACAGGGACCCTTCTAGACGGGCAGTACTTC

J: TRBJ2-2
D: NA
size: many
V: TRBV24-1
CDR3: CATKSLTGELFF
DNA: TGTGCCACCAAGTCACTAACCGGGGAGCTGTTTTTT

J: TRBJ2-5
D: NA
size: NA
V: TRBV11-2
CDR3: CASSLGLQYQETQYF
DNA: TGTGCCAGCAGCTTGGGACTGCAGTACCAAGAGACCCAGTACTTC

J: TRBJ1-1
D: NA
size: medium-sized
V: TRBV3-1
CDR3: CASSPYREDTEAFF
DNA: TGTGCCAGCAGCCCCTACAGGGAAGACACTGAAGCTTTCTTT

J: TRBJ2-6
D: NA
size: many
V: TRBV14
CDR3: CASGGANVLTF
DNA: TGTGCCAGCGGTGGGGCCAACGTCCTGACTTTC

J: TRBJ1-1
D: NA
size: many
V: TRBV20-1
CDR3: CSAKNPPLPEAFF
DNA: TGCAGTGCTAAGAACCCACCCCTCCCTGAAGCTTTCTTT

J: TRBJ2-2
D: NA
size: many
V: TRBV28
CDR3: CASRDGNTGELFF
DNA: TGTGCCAGCCGGGACGGAAACACCGGGGAGCTGTTTTTT

J: TRBJ1-2
D: NA
size: NA
V: TRBV12-3/TRBV12-4
CDR3: CASSPWTWVYGYTF
DNA: TGTGCCAGCAGCCCATGGACATGGGTCTATGGCTACACCTTC

J: TRBJ2-1
D: NA
size: many
V: TRBV11-2
CDR3: CASSLEWDEQFF
DNA: TGTGCCAGCTCCTTGGAGTGGGATGAGCAGTTCTTC

J: TRBJ1-3
D: NA
size: many
V: TRBV20-1
CDR3: CSARGRTFSGNTIYF
DNA: TGCAGTGCTAGGGGCAGAACCTTCTCTGGAAACACCATATATTTT

J: TRBJ2-7
D: NA
size: many
V: TRBV20-1
CDR3: CSARDGASSYEQYF
DNA: TGCAGTGCCAGGGATGGTGCGTCCTCCTACGAGCAGTACTTC

J: TRBJ2-3
D: TRBD2
size: many
V: TRBV27
CDR3: CASRPSSGSTDTQYF
DNA: TGTGCCAGTAGACCATCTAGCGGGAGCACAGATACGCAGTATTTT

J: TRBJ1-2
D: NA
size: many
V: TRBV9
CDR3: CASSVAAYSNYGYTF
DNA: TGTGCCAGCAGCGTAGCAGCGTACTCTAACTATGGCTACACCTTC

J: TRBJ2-1
D: TRBD2
size: few
V: TRBV9
CDR3: CASSVTGGPNNEQFF
DNA: TGTGCCAGCAGCGTCACGGGAGGGCCCAACAATGAGCAGTTCTTC

J: TRBJ2-5
D: TRBD2
size: many
V: TRBV10-3
CDR3: CATRGSAETQYF
DNA: TGTGCCACGCGGGGGTCGGCAGAGACCCAGTACTTC

J: TRBJ2-3
D: TRBD1
size: many
V: TRBV18
CDR3: CASSETGLETDTQYF
DNA: TGTGCCAGCTCAGAGACAGGGTTGGAGACAGATACGCAGTATTTT

J: TRBJ2-3
D: NA
size: NA
V: TRBV7-2
CDR3: CASISPDRLRDMQYF
DNA: TGTGCCAGCATCTCACCCGACCGGCTGCGAGATATGCAGTATTTT

J: TRBJ2-1
D: NA
size: many
V: TRBV5-1
CDR3: CASSPRSPPPYNEQFF
DNA: TGCGCCAGCAGCCCAAGATCCCCGCCCCCTTACAATGAGCAGTTCTTC

J: TRBJ2-1
D: TRBD2
size: many
V: TRBV20-1
CDR3: CSATPVASGSYEQFF
DNA: TGCAGTGCAACCCCGGTTGCTAGCGGGAGCTATGAGCAGTTCTTC

J: TRBJ2-1
D: TRBD1
size: many
V: TRBV25-1
CDR3: CASREDRNSYNEQFF
DNA: TGTGCCAGCAGGGAGGACAGGAACTCCTACAATGAGCAGTTCTTC

J: TRBJ2-7
D: TRBD1
size: NA
V: TRBV7-2
CDR3: CASSRTGREQYF
DNA: TGTGCCAGCAGCCGGACAGGGCGCGAGCAGTACTTC

J: TRBJ2-3
D: NA
size: many
V: TRBV7-3
CDR3: CASSLNQGDTQYF
DNA: TGTGCCAGCAGCTTAAACCAGGGAGATACGCAGTATTTT

J: TRBJ2-7
D: TRBD2
size: many
V: TRBV13
CDR3: CASSPGLAGAREQYF
DNA: TGTGCCAGCAGCCCCGGACTAGCGGGAGCTAGAGAGCAGTACTTC

J: TRBJ2-3
D: NA
size: many
V: TRBV7-2
CDR3: CASSLPRTDTQYF
DNA: TGTGCCAGCAGCTTACCGCGCACAGATACGCAGTATTTT

J: TRBJ1-2
D: TRBD1
size: many
V: TRBV28
CDR3: CASSPQGANYGYTF
DNA: TGTGCCAGCAGTCCCCAGGGGGCTAACTATGGCTACACCTTC

J: TRBJ2-6
D: NA
size: many
V: TRBV3-1
CDR3: CASSRKMGANVLTF
DNA: TGTGCCAGCAGCCGGAAGATGGGGGCCAACGTCCTGACTTTC

J: TRBJ2-3
D: NA
size: many
V: TRBV5-1
CDR3: CASSPDNPEDTQYF
DNA: TGCGCCAGCAGTCCGGACAACCCGGAGGATACGCAGTATTTT

J: TRBJ2-7
D: NA
size: many
V: TRBV7-3
CDR3: CASSLYGREYEQYF
DNA: TGTGCCAGCAGCTTATACGGCAGGGAATACGAGCAGTACTTC

J: TRBJ2-1
D: NA
size: NA
V: TRBV20-1
CDR3: CSASETHKFYNEQFF
DNA: TGCAGTGCTAGTGAAACCCACAAATTTTACAATGAGCAGTTCTTC

J: TRBJ1-1
D: NA
size: many
V: TRBV9
CDR3: CASSPGDDTEAFF
DNA: TGTGCCAGCAGCCCAGGGGACGACACTGAAGCTTTCTTT

J: TRBJ2-3
D: TRBD2
size: many
V: TRBV20-1
CDR3: CSASRLAGVGTDTQYF
DNA: TGCAGTGCTAGCAGACTAGCGGGAGTGGGTACAGATACGCAGTATTTT

J: TRBJ2-5
D: TRBD1
size: once
V: TRBV6-5
CDR3: CASSSTRTGAVTQYF
DNA: TGTGCCAGCAGTTCGACCAGGACAGGCGCCGTGACCCAGTACTTC

J: TRBJ1-1
D: NA
size: NA
V: TRBV2
CDR3: CASSVDGNTEAFF
DNA: TGTGCCAGCAGCGTGGACGGGAACACTGAAGCTTTCTTT

J: TRBJ1-1
D: NA
size: many
V: TRBV20-1
CDR3: CSARVYSRGKTEAFF
DNA: TGCAGTGCTAGAGTGTATTCCAGGGGCAAAACTGAAGCTTTCTTT

J: TRBJ2-2
D: TRBD2
size: many
V: TRBV5-1
CDR3: CASSPSGMVGELFF
DNA: TGCGCCAGCAGCCCTAGCGGGATGGTCGGGGAGCTGTTTTTT

J: TRBJ2-7
D: TRBD1
size: many
V: TRBV29-1
CDR3: CSVLGGQASYEQYF
DNA: TGCAGCGTTCTCGGTGGACAGGCGTCCTACGAGCAGTACTTC

J: TRBJ2-6
D: TRBD2
size: many
V: TRBV3-1
CDR3: CASSQGGGFSGANVLTF
DNA: TGTGCCAGCAGCCAAGGGGGGGGATTCTCTGGGGCCAACGTCCTGACTTTC

J: TRBJ2-6
D: NA
size: many
V: TRBV9
CDR3: CASSPVGSGANVLTF
DNA: TGTGCCAGCAGCCCTGTTGGCTCTGGGGCCAACGTCCTGACTTTC

J: TRBJ2-3
D: TRBD2
size: many
V: TRBV4-3
CDR3: CASSQDSASGGDTQYF
DNA: TGCGCCAGCAGCCAAGATTCGGCTAGCGGGGGAGATACGCAGTATTTT

J: TRBJ1-6
D: TRBD1
size: many
V: TRBV5-5
CDR3: CASSRQGGIIFDSPLHF
DNA: TGTGCCAGCAGCCGACAGGGCGGGATCATATTTGATTCACCCCTCCACTTT

J: TRBJ1-5
D: NA
size: many
V: TRBV12-3/TRBV12-4
CDR3: CASKSGPSNQPQHF
DNA: TGTGCCAGCAAGTCTGGACCTAGCAATCAGCCCCAGCATTTT

J: TRBJ2-7
D: TRBD2
size: many
V: TRBV7-2
CDR3: CASSGGTSAREQYF
DNA: TGTGCCAGCAGCGGAGGGACTAGCGCAAGGGAGCAGTACTTC

J: TRBJ2-7
D: TRBD1
size: few
V: TRBV11-2
CDR3: CASSPTVLRDRGRLQYF
DNA: TGTGCCAGCAGCCCCACCGTTTTGCGAGACAGGGGGCGGTTGCAGTACTTC

J: TRBJ1-4
D: NA
size: many
V: TRBV5-1
CDR3: CASGGAVRRSIEKLFF
DNA: TGCGCCAGCGGGGGCGCAGTCCGACGGTCAATCGAAAAACTGTTTTTT